One and the same sample provided the 26 T cell receptor beta chains below, sequenced in a study of cytomegalovirus exposure and HLA in healthy donors. Primers: 60 Vbeta forward and 13 Jbeta reverse. Generated by immunoSEQ multiplex PCR, the TCRdb table keeps only in-frame clones and is missing some. The data hold some 170,000 clones, with about four fifths observed a single time. The source material was PBMCs. The receptors stem from a woman under 30 in good health and CMV-seropositive.

The chain employs TRBV6-1 and TRBJ1-2; D not resolved. V lost 7 bases, J lost 5 bases, and 11 bases lay in between. Germline CDR1 reads MNHNS; CDR2 reads SASEGT. There are 12 residues in the CDR3. The CDR3 coding sequence is TGTGCCAGCACCTACAGTATTTATGGCTACACCTTC. It is translated as CASTYSIYGYTF.

This chain uses TRBV7-8 with TRBJ1-1; TRBD1 agrees at 9 bases. The V segment lost 3 bases and the J segment 3 bases; nucleotides outside the gene matches: 2. Germline lookup yields CDR1 SGHVS and CDR2 FQNEAQ. This CDR3 is 14 amino acids long. The CDR3 nucleotides are TGTGCCAGCAGCTTCCGGGACAGGGACACTGAAGCTTTCTTT. Its translation: CASSFRDRDTEAFF.

CDR3 protein: CASSIAGAGETQYF. In nucleotides, the CDR3 is TGTGCCAGCAGCATAGCGGGGGCGGGAGAGACCCAGTACTTC. The chain employs TRBV5-6 and TRBJ2-5; 9 bases match TRBD2. With 4 bases clipped from V and 4 bases from J, the junction kept 5 bases outside the gene matches. The germline V gene has CDR1 SGHDT and CDR2 YYEEEE. This CDR3 spans 14 amino acids.

The chain links TRBV7-8 to TRBJ1-4; 7 nucleotides agree with TRBD1. Germline V gene lookup returns CDR1 SGHVS and CDR2 FQNEAQ. There are 14 residues in the CDR3. With V trimmed by 5 bases and J by 7 bases, 7 bases remained unmatched. The CDR3 reads CASSPRGTAEKLFF. Here the CDR3 DNA reads TGTGCCAGCAGCCCCCGAGGGACAGCTGAAAAACTGTTTTTT.

The chain combines TRBV7-8 with TRBJ2-2, with 8 bases that match TRBD2. The CDR3 contains 17 residues. The V segment lost 5 bases and the J segment 7 bases; nucleotides outside the gene matches: 15. Germline V lookup: CDR1 SGHVS, CDR2 FQNEAQ. CDR3 sequence reads: CASSARSSGGFSGELFF. The DNA for the CDR3 is TGTGCCAGCAGCGCCCGGTCCAGCGGGGGCTTCAGCGGGGAGCTGTTTTTT. The full variable domain, its missing parts supplied by reference TRBV7-8 and TRBJ2-2, is GAGVSQSPRYKVAKRGQDVALRCDPISGHVSLFWYQQALGQGPEFLTYFQNEAQLDKSGLPSDRFFAERPEGSVSTLKIQRTQQEDSAVYLCASSARSSGGFSGELFFGEGSRLTVL.

V usage is TRBV27 and J usage is TRBJ2-7; weak D call: TRBD2 (6 bases). The germline V gene encodes CDR1 MNHEY and CDR2 SMNVEV (reference sequence). The V and J ends lost 5 bases and 2 bases respectively, with 25 bases between them. The CDR3 contains 18 residues. CDR3 DNA sequence: TGTGCCAGCAGTCCACTCTTTCAAAGCAGCGGGCGAACCTACGAGCAGTACTTC. Encoded protein: CASSPLFQSSGRTYEQYF.

The rearrangement links TRBV23-1 to TRBJ2-1; tentative D call: TRBD1 (6 bases). TRBV23-1 is an open reading frame, and its role is uncertain. V was cut by 8 bases and J by 5 bases, with 19 bases left in between. This CDR3 has 15 residues. The CDR3 is CASQPRGQNNNEQFF. The CDR3 DNA follows: TGCGCCAGCCAGCCCAGAGGACAGAATAACAATGAGCAGTTCTTC.

The genes are TRBV10-2 and TRBJ1-4; D may be TRBD1 (5 bases). Trimming shortened V by 1 base and J by 8 bases, and 14 bases separated the two germline ends. Germline values: CDR1 WSHSY, CDR2 SAAADI. This CDR3 has 15 residues. For the CDR3, the DNA is TGCGCCAGCAGTGAGTTGGGGGGGAAGAAGGAAAAACTGTTTTTT. This encodes CASSELGGKKEKLFF.

The chain joins TRBV28 to TRBJ1-1; unclear D gene. Trimming left V 7 bases short and J 11 bases short, with 14 bases between. The CDR3 loop spans 11 amino acids. Germline V gene sequence: CDR1 MDHEN, CDR2 SYDVKM. This CDR3 is CASKSAAAAFF. The CDR3 bases are TGTGCCAGCAAGTCTGCGGCGGCGGCTTTCTTT.

The rearrangement links TRBV2 to TRBJ2-2, with D tentatively TRBD1 (5 bases). Germline V lookup: CDR1 SNHLY, CDR2 FYNNEI. The CDR3 spans 13 residues. V lost 4 bases, J lost 6 bases, and 9 bases lay in between. The CDR3 coding sequence is TGTGCCAGCAGTGCCCAACAGGCCGGGGAGCTGTTTTTT. Encoded protein: CASSAQQAGELFF.

V and J are TRBV6-5 and TRBJ2-1; 8 bases are a match to TRBD1. V gave up 0 bases and J gave up 8 bases; unmatched junction bases: 3. Looked up from germline, CDR1 is MNHEY and CDR2 is SVGAGI. The CDR3 covers 14 residues. The CDR3 spells CASSYSQGADEQFF. The CDR3 DNA sequence: TGTGCCAGCAGTTACTCCCAGGGGGCGGATGAGCAGTTCTTC.

The V gene is TRBV29-1, the J gene TRBJ2-7; maybe TRBD1 (5 bases). Germline V gene lookup returns CDR1 SQVTM and CDR2 ANQGSEA. The CDR3 contains 11 residues. V lost 4 bases to trimming and J lost 2 bases, with 6 bases between them. DNA for the CDR3: TGCAGCGTTGTGACAGCCTACGAGCAGTACTTC. Residues: CSVVTAYEQYF.

The V gene is TRBV4-2, the J gene TRBJ1-1, with D perhaps TRBD1 (6 bases). Trimming cost V 0 bases and J 2 bases, with 10 bases left between them. The CDR3 is 15 amino acids. The germline V gene has CDR1 LGHNA and CDR2 YNFKEQ. CDR3 amino acids: CASSQDLTGNTEAFF. CDR3 DNA sequence: TGTGCCAGCAGCCAAGATCTGACAGGAAACACTGAAGCTTTCTTT.

The chain couples TRBV7-3 to TRBJ2-1; 7 positions match TRBD2. This CDR3 has 13 residues. Germline assignment: CDR1 SGHTA and CDR2 FQGTGA. With 1 base clipped from V and 10 bases from J, the junction kept 4 bases outside the gene matches. The CDR3 coding sequence is TGTGCCAGCAGCTTAAATCCAGCGGGGGAGCAGTTCTTC. Translation gives CASSLNPAGEQFF.

The chain joins TRBV15 to TRBJ2-7; tentatively, D is TRBD2 (5 bases). The germline gives CDR1 LNHNV, CDR2 YYDKDF (reference sequence). This CDR3 has 15 residues. Trimming pared 2 bases from V and 0 bases from J, leaving 11 bases between. The CDR3 spells CATSRYRGSSYEQYF. The CDR3 nucleotides read TGTGCCACCAGCAGATACCGGGGTTCCTCCTACGAGCAGTACTTC.

In DNA form, the CDR3 reads TGTGCCAGCAGTGAATTGTCGTCCTATGGCTACACCTTC. Amino acids: CASSELSSYGYTF. V and J are TRBV2 and TRBJ1-2, with no clear D. V was clipped by 2 bases and J by 4 bases, with 8 bases between them. The germline CDR1 and CDR2 sequences are SNHLY and FYNNEI. This CDR3 has 13 amino acids.

The J gene is TRBJ2-3, the V gene TRBV2, with D perhaps TRBD2 (5 bases). The CDR3 spans 15 residues. The germline gives CDR1 SNHLY, CDR2 FYNNEI. V was cut by 4 bases and J by 0 bases, with 11 bases left in between. CDR3 bases: TGTGCCAGCAGTGCCCCCGCGGGTAGCACAGATACGCAGTATTTT. Its protein product is CASSAPAGSTDTQYF.

This clone was detected once. This chain joins TRBV7-9 and TRBJ1-2; D remains ambiguous. The CDR3 is made up of 14 amino acids. V was pared by 5 bases and J by 4 bases, with 14 bases between. Germline CDR1 reads SEHNR; CDR2 reads FQNEAQ (reference sequence). CDR3 in amino acids: CASSAVSLIYGYTF. CDR3 in DNA: TGTGCCAGCAGCGCAGTTTCTCTTATCTATGGCTACACCTTC.

Concerning this clone: The junction and the germline gene differ at one end; a read error may be behind it. Other DNA variants within this sample encode the same CDR3. The rearrangement links TRBV4-1 to TRBJ2-5; 9 nucleotides line up with TRBD1. The CDR3 sequence is 17 residues long. Germline V gene sequence: CDR1 MGHRA, CDR2 YSYEKL. The CDR3 sequence: CASSQDPRQGEWETQYF. DNA of the CDR3: TGCGCCAGCAGTCAAGATCCCCGACAGGGGGAATGGGAGACCCAGTACTTC.

The V gene is TRBV19, the J gene TRBJ2-2, with unresolved D. The CDR3 sequence is 18 residues long. Germline assignment: CDR1 LNHDA and CDR2 SQIVND (reference sequence). The ends were cut back, 4 bases at V and 3 bases at J, with 21 bases in the middle. CDR3 residues: CASSRLPRVASYTGELFF. CDR3 nucleotides: TGTGCCAGTAGTAGGTTACCCCGAGTAGCCTCGTACACCGGGGAGCTGTTTTTT.

The J gene is TRBJ1-1, the V gene TRBV29-1, with 8 bases fitting TRBD1. The germline V gene has CDR1 SQVTM and CDR2 ANQGSEA. The ends lost 5 bases at V and 4 bases at J; junction bases unmatched: 12. The CDR3 loop spans 15 amino acids. CDR3 sequence reads: CSVRTGQVVGTEAFF. The CDR3 DNA reads TGCAGCGTTCGGACAGGGCAAGTGGTTGGCACTGAAGCTTTCTTT.

V is TRBV6-1 and J is TRBJ1-2; the D gene is possibly TRBD1 (6 bases). The CDR3 sequence is 15 residues long. V was trimmed by 7 bases and J by 8 bases, leaving 23 bases between them. Germline V gene lookup returns CDR1 MNHNS and CDR2 SASEGT. The CDR3 sequence is CASTQEGGTGRGYTF. CDR3 coding DNA: TGTGCCAGCACCCAGGAAGGGGGAACAGGGAGAGGCTACACCTTC.

In nucleotides, the CDR3 is TGTGCCAGCAGTTATGGAGGATTGGTAAGCGGCTACACCTTC. It specifies CASSYGGLVSGYTF. J is TRBJ1-2 and V is TRBV6-5; D remains ambiguous. Germline lookup yields CDR1 MNHEY and CDR2 SVGAGI. V gave up 3 bases and J gave up 8 bases, with 16 bases separating them. This CDR3 comprises 14 residues.

The chain uses TRBV12-5 and TRBJ2-1, with D tentatively TRBD2 (7 bases). Trimming removed 1 base at V and 9 bases at J, with 10 bases between. CDR3 length equals 13 residues. Germline V gene lookup returns CDR1 LGHNT and CDR2 FRNRAP. The CDR3: CASGLGRGAEQFF. CDR3 nucleotides: TGTGCTAGTGGTTTGGGCCGGGGGGCTGAGCAGTTCTTC.

The J gene is TRBJ1-2, the V gene TRBV2, with D maybe TRBD1 (5 bases). V was cut by 0 bases and J by 11 bases, with 13 bases left in between. Germline V CDR1 and CDR2: SNHLY, FYNNEI. The CDR3 consists of 13 residues. The CDR3 nucleotides read TGTGCCAGCAGTGAAGCGCGACAGCCTAGTTACACCTTC. Translation: CASSEARQPSYTF.

V usage is TRBV28 and J usage is TRBJ2-7; 13 bases align to TRBD2. This CDR3 is 16 amino acids long. Germline CDR1 reads MDHEN; CDR2 reads SYDVKM. The V gene end was trimmed by 5 bases and the J gene end by 2 bases; junction bases not matched to a gene: 6. The CDR3 nucleotides read TGTGCCAGCAGTCCCAGGACTAGCGGGGGACCCTACGAGCAGTACTTC. It specifies CASSPRTSGGPYEQYF. The full variable domain, in which reference TRBV28 and TRBJ2-7 provide the parts outside the CDR3, is DVKVTQSSRYLVKRTGEKVFLECVQDMDHENMFWYRQDPGLGLRLIYFSYDVKMKEKGDIPEGYSVSREKKERFSLILESASTNQTSMYLCASSPRTSGGPYEQYFGPGTRLTVT.